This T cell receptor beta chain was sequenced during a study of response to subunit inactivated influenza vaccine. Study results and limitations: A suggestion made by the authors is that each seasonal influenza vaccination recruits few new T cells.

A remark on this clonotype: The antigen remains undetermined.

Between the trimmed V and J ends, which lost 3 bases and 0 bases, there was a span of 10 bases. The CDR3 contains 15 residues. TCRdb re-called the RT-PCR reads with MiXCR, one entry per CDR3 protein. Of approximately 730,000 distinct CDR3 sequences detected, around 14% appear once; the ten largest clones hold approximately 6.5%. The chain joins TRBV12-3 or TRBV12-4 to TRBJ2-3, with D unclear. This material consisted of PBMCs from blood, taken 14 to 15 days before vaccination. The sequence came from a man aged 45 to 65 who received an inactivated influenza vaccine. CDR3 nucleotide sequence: TGTGCCAGCAGTTTCGATCACAGCAGCACAGATACGCAGTATTTT. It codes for CASSFDHSSTDTQYF.